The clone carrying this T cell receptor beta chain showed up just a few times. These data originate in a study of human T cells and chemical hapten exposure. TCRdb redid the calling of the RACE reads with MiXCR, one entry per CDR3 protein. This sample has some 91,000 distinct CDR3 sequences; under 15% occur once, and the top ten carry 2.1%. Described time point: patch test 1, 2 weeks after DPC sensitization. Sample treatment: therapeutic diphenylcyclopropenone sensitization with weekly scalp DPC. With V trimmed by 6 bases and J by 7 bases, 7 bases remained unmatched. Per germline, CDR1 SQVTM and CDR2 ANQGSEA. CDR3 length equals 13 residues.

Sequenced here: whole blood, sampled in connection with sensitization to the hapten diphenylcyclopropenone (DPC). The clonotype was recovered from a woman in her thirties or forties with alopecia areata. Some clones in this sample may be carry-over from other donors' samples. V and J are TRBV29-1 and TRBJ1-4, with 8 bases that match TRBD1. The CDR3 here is CSVNTGGAEKLFF. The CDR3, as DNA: TGCAGCGTAAATACAGGGGGAGCTGAAAAACTGTTTTTT.